A single sample is the source of the 12 T cell receptor beta chains below, sequenced in a study of T cells after yellow fever vaccination. TCRdb fed the 5' RACE reads into MiXCR, producing one record per CDR3 protein. Among roughly 250,000 distinct CDR3 sequences, 10% to 15% were seen once, and the ten largest hold 0.4% to 0.65%. Sequences were derived from CD4+ T cells sorted from PBMCs, sampled 45 days after the yellow fever booster vaccination. The source is a man aged 25 to 45 who received the YFV17D yellow fever vaccine.

The V call is TRBV7-8, the J call TRBJ1-5; 7 bases are a match to TRBD1. In germline, CDR1 is SGHVS, CDR2 FQNEAQ. CDR3 length: 15 amino acids. V was clipped by 5 bases and J by 4 bases; unmatched bases: 8. The CDR3 bases are TGTGCCAGCAGCCTGGGGAGGGGGCGGAATCAGCCCCAGCATTTT. The encoded protein is CASSLGRGRNQPQHF.

J is TRBJ2-2 and V is TRBV6-5, with D perhaps matching TRBD1 (6 bases). This CDR3 is built from 13 residues. Germline V gives CDR1 MNHEY, CDR2 SVGAGI. Trimming pared 2 bases from V and 7 bases from J, leaving 8 bases between. As DNA, the CDR3 is TGTGCCAGCAGTTACCAACAGGGCGGGGAGCTGTTTTTT. Its translation is CASSYQQGGELFF.

This clonotype was detected a few times. V usage is TRBV6-5 and J usage is TRBJ2-7, with a tentative D call TRBD1 (5 bases). The V gene's germline CDR1 is MNHEY and CDR2 SVGAGI. The CDR3 loop spans 16 amino acids. The V gene lost 0 bases and the J gene lost 1 base, with 13 bases spanning the gap. CDR3 sequence reads: CASSYSGAGWSYEQYF. In DNA, the CDR3 is TGTGCCAGCAGTTACTCCGGCGCAGGGTGGTCCTACGAGCAGTACTTC.

V gene TRBV5-1 combines with J gene TRBJ2-2, with D unclear. Germline CDR1 and CDR2: SGHRS and YFSETQ. This CDR3 region has 12 residues. V lost 4 bases and J 8 bases, leaving 9 bases between the germline ends. Here the CDR3 reads CASSQEQGELFF. The CDR3 coding sequence is TGCGCCAGCAGCCAGGAGCAGGGGGAGCTGTTTTTT.

The chain employs TRBV12-3 or TRBV12-4 and TRBJ1-2; TRBD1 might be the D (5 bases). The CDR3 contains 16 residues. V lost 6 bases and J 2 bases, leaving 19 bases between the germline ends. The CDR3 reads CASSRGESDRNYGYTF. The CDR3 DNA is TGTGCCAGCAGCCGTGGGGAGAGCGACAGAAACTATGGCTACACCTTC.

The table lists this clonotype with a few counts. The chain employs TRBV6-5 and TRBJ1-1; D is unresolved. This CDR3 contains 12 residues. The V end was cut by 6 bases, the J end by 5 bases, with 10 bases between. CDR1 MNHEY and CDR2 SVGAGI come from the germline V gene. CDR3 coding DNA: TGTGCCAGCAGCCCCGCCGGGACTGAAGCTTTCTTT. The encoded protein is CASSPAGTEAFF.

The chain carries TRBV20-1 and TRBJ2-3, with 7 bases identical to TRBD1. The V segment lost 7 bases and the J segment 1 base; nucleotides outside the gene matches: 5. CDR3 size: 13 residues. Germline values: CDR1 DFQATT, CDR2 SNEGSKA (reference sequence). CDR3 in amino acids: CSVGGQGTDTQYF. Here the CDR3 DNA reads TGCAGTGTTGGAGGACAGGGCACAGATACGCAGTATTTT.

The V gene is TRBV20-1, the J gene TRBJ2-3, with D perhaps TRBD1 or TRBD2 (5 bases each). The germline V and J ends were trimmed by 6 bases and 3 bases, with 16 bases remaining between them. The germline V gene has CDR1 DFQATT and CDR2 SNEGSKA (reference sequence). The CDR3 is 14 amino acids. The CDR3 region is CSALASWGTDTQYF. CDR3 nucleotides: TGCAGTGCCTTAGCGTCCTGGGGGACAGATACGCAGTATTTT.

The rearrangement links TRBV20-1 to TRBJ2-1; weak D call: TRBD2 (6 bases). Trimming took off 6 bases at V and 7 bases at J, with 16 bases between the two ends. The germline V gene has CDR1 DFQATT and CDR2 SNEGSKA (reference sequence). This CDR3 is built from 13 residues. The CDR3 DNA follows: TGCAGTGCGCCCAAGGAGGGTGGGAATGAGCAGTTCTTC. It encodes CSAPKEGGNEQFF.

The rearrangement joins TRBV4-1 to TRBJ2-5, with D possibly matching TRBD2 (5 bases). The germline V gene encodes CDR1 MGHRA and CDR2 YSYEKL. Trimming removed 1 base from V and 2 bases from J, with 11 bases in between. The length of the CDR3 is 15 residues. The CDR3, as DNA: TGCGCCAGCAGCCAAGGTCGGACTGCACAAGAGACCCAGTACTTC. Its translation: CASSQGRTAQETQYF.

The table lists this clonotype with a few counts. V usage is TRBV7-8 and J usage is TRBJ2-1; 11 nucleotides match TRBD2. The CDR3 is made up of 16 amino acids. Germline CDR1 is SGHVS and CDR2 is FQNEAQ. V trimming: 5 bases; J trimming: 0 bases; junction bases outside the gene matches: 3. The CDR3 protein is CASSRLAGRSYNEQFF. CDR3 nucleotides: TGTGCCAGCAGCAGACTAGCGGGGCGCTCCTACAATGAGCAGTTCTTC.

There are many counts of this clonotype. This sequence joins TRBV29-1 and TRBJ2-3; D unresolved. Per the germline V gene, CDR1 is SQVTM and CDR2 is ANQGSEA. This CDR3 is built from 11 residues. The V end was cut by 7 bases, the J end by 10 bases, with 15 bases between. The DNA for the CDR3 is TGCAGCGCTGGGGAATCCGTATCGCAGTATTTT. Its translation is CSAGESVSQYF.